A selection of T cell receptor beta chains follows, all from one sample in a study of chemoradiotherapy in HPV16-positive cancers. Method: immunoSEQ multiplex PCR; TCRdb's copy keeps in-frame clones and lacks some. The sample records about 9,000 clones, 70% to 85% being singletons. Collection took place from a patient who underwent chemoradiotherapy. These receptors originate from a human donor with HPV-associated anogenital cancer. Both conserved end residues are part of each CDR3. The order of the fields is V gene, D gene, J gene, clone size, CDR3 protein, CDR3 DNA. D genes are given only for firm matches. Clone size appears in some rows only: once, few, many, or a class for an expanded clone.

TRBV7-7	-	TRBJ2-7	-	CASSLGTASSYEQYF	TGTGCTAGCAGCTTAGGGACGGCTAGCTCCTACGAGCAGTACTTC
TRBV5-1	TRBD2	TRBJ2-2	-	CASSPGLLPSTGELFF	TGCGCCAGCAGCCCGGGACTACTCCCTTCCACCGGGGAGCTGTTTTTT
TRBV5-1	TRBD2	TRBJ2-7	-	CASSQGLAGFDEQYF	TGCGCCAGCAGCCAAGGACTAGCGGGATTCGACGAGCAGTACTTC
TRBV5-6	-	TRBJ2-5	few	CASSQGPAIPPGTQYF	TGTGCCAGCAGCCAGGGACCCGCGATCCCCCCGGGCACCCAGTACTTC
TRBV30	-	TRBJ2-3	-	CAWVLQGTDTQYF	TGTGCCTGGGTTCTACAGGGAACAGATACGCAGTATTTT
TRBV5-1	TRBD2	TRBJ2-1	-	CASSLEGTRASNEQFF	TGCGCCAGCAGCTTGGAAGGGACTAGGGCTAGCAATGAGCAGTTCTTC
TRBV30	-	TRBJ1-4	-	CAWNRGLSTNEKLFF	TGTGCCTGGAATCGGGGGCTCTCAACTAATGAAAAACTGTTTTTT
TRBV7-9	-	TRBJ2-1	-	CASSFGVSEQFF	TGTGCCAGCAGCTTTGGTGTTAGTGAGCAGTTCTTC
TRBV10-3	-	TRBJ1-3	-	CAIRESSGNTIYF	TGTGCCATCAGAGAGAGCTCTGGAAACACCATATATTTT
TRBV28	-	TRBJ1-5	-	CASTGAGPFNQPQHF	TGTGCCAGCACTGGCGCAGGGCCGTTCAATCAGCCCCAGCATTTT
TRBV27	-	TRBJ2-2	-	CASSLSGAGELFF	TGTGCCAGCAGTTTATCGGGGGCCGGGGAGCTGTTTTTT
TRBV18	-	TRBJ1-6	-	CASSPGRGENSPLHF	TGTGCCAGCTCACCAGGGAGGGGGGAAAATTCACCCCTCCACTTT